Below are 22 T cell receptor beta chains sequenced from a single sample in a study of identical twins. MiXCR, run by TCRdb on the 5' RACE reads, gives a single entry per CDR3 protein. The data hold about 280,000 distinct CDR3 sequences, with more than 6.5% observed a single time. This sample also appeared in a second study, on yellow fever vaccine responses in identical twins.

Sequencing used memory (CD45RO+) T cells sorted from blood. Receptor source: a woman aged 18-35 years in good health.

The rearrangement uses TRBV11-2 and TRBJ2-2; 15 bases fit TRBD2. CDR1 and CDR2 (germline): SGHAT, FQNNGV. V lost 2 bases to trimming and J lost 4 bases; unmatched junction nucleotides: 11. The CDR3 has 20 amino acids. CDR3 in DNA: TGTGCCAGCAGCTTACGAGGACTAGCGGGGGGGCCAGGCGGCACCGGGGAGCTGTTTTTT. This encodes CASSLRGLAGGPGGTGELFF.

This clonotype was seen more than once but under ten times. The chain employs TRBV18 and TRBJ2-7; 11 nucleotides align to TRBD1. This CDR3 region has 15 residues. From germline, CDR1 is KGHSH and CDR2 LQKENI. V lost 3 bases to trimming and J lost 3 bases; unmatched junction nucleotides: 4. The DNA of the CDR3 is TGTGCCAGCTCACCCTCCGGGACAGGGGGCTACGAGCAGTACTTC. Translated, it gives CASSPSGTGGYEQYF.

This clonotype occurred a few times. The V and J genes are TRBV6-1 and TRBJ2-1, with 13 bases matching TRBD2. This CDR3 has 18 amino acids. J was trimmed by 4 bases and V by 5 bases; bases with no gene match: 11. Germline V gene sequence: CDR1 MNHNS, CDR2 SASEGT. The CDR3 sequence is CASSLTSGGSGVYNEQFF. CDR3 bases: TGTGCCAGCAGTCTGACTAGCGGGGGGTCTGGGGTTTACAATGAGCAGTTCTTC.

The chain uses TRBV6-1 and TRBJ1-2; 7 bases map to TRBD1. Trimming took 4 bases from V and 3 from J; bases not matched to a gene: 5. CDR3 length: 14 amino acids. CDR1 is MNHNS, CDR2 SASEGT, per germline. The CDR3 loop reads CASSAGGGDYGYTF. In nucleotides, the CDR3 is TGTGCCAGCAGTGCAGGGGGTGGCGACTATGGCTACACCTTC.

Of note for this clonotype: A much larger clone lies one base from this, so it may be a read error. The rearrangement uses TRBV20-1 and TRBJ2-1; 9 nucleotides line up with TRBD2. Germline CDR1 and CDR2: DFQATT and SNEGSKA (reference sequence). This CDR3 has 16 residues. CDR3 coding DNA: TGCTGTGTCCCTCGGGCGGGGGGGCCTATCGATCCTGAGCAGTTCTTC. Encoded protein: CCVPRAGGPIDPEQFF.

CDR3 sequence reads: CASSFRDRGTDTQYF. The CDR3 coding sequence is TGTGCCAGCAGCTTCCGGGACAGGGGAACAGATACGCAGTATTTT. This sequence joins TRBV7-9 and TRBJ2-3; TRBD1 agrees at 10 bases. Trimming cost V 3 bases and J 3 bases; bases outside gene matches: 3. Germline lookup yields CDR1 SEHNR and CDR2 FQNEAQ (reference sequence). This CDR3 has 15 amino acids.

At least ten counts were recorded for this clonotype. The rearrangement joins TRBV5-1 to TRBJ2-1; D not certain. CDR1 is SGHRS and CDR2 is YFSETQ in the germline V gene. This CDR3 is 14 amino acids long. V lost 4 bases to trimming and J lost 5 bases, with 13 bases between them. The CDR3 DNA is TGCGCCAGCAGCCCTCTCTCGCCCCACAATGAGCAGTTCTTC. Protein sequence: CASSPLSPHNEQFF.

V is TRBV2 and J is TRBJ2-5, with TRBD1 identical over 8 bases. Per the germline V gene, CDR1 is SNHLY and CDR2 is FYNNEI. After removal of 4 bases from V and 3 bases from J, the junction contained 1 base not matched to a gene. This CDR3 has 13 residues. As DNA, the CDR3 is TGTGCCAGCAGTGTGACAGGGGAAGAGACCCAGTACTTC. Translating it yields CASSVTGEETQYF.

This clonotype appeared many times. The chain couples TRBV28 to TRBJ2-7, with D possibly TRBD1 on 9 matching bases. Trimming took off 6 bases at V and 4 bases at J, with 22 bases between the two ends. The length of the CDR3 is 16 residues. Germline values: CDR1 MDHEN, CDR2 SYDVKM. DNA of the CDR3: TGTGCCAGCAGGGGACAGGGTGGACTAGCAGATTACGAGCAGTACTTC. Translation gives CASRGQGGLADYEQYF.

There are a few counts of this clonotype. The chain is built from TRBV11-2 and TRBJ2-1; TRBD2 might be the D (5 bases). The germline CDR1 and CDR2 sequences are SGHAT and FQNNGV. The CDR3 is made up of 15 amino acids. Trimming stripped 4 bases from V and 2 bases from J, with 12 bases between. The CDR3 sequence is CASSSGTVTYNEQFF. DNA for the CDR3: TGTGCCAGCAGCTCGGGAACAGTGACCTACAATGAGCAGTTCTTC.

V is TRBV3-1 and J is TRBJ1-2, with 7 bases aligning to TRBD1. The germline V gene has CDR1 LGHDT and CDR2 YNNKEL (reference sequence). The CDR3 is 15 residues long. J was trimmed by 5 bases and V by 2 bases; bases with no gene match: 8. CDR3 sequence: CASSQRDSEYYGYTF. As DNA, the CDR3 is TGTGCCAGCAGCCAAAGGGACAGCGAATATTATGGCTACACCTTC. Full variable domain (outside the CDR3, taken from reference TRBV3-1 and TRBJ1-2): DTAVSQTPKYLVTQMGNDKSIKCEQNLGHDTMYWYKQDSKKFLKIMFSYNNKELIINETVPNRFSPKSPDKAHLNLHINSLELGDSAVYFCASSQRDSEYYGYTFGSGTRLTVV.

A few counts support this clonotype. This CDR3 is CATSDRTGGSYNEQFF. The DNA of the CDR3 is TGTGCCACCAGTGACCGGACAGGGGGCTCCTACAATGAGCAGTTCTTC. V and J are TRBV24-1 and TRBJ2-1; 10 bases are shared with TRBD1. The CDR3 totals 16 residues. Germline assignment: CDR1 KGHDR and CDR2 SFDVKD. V lost 4 bases and J lost 0; bases outside the gene matches: 2.

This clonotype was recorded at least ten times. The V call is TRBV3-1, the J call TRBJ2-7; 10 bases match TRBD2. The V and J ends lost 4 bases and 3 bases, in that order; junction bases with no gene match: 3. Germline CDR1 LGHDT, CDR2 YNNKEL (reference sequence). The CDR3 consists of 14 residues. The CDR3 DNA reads TGTGCCAGCAGCCGGACTAGCGGCGTCTACGAGCAGTACTTC. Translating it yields CASSRTSGVYEQYF.

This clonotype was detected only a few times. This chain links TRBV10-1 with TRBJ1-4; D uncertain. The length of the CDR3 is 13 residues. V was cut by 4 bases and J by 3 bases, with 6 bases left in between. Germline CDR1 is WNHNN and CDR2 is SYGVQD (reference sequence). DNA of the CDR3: TGCGCCAGCAGTGCGTCCGCTAATGAAAAACTGTTTTTT. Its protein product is CASSASANEKLFF.

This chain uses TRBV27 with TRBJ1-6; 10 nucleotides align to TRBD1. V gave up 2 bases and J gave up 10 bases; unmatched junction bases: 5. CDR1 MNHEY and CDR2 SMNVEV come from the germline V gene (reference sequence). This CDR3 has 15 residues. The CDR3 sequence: CASSLDRGLWSPLHF. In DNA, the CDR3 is TGTGCCAGCAGTTTAGACAGGGGGCTTTGGTCACCCCTCCACTTT.

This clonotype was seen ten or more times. The CDR3 reads CASSLGPLSNQPQHF. Here the CDR3 DNA reads TGTGCCAGCAGCTTGGGACCGCTTAGCAATCAGCCCCAGCATTTT. The V call is TRBV11-2, the J call TRBJ1-5; TRBD1 might be the D (5 bases). Germline V gene data show CDR1 as SGHAT and CDR2 as FQNNGV. The V end lost 3 bases, the J end lost 0 bases, and 9 bases lay between the germline ends. The CDR3 has 15 residues.

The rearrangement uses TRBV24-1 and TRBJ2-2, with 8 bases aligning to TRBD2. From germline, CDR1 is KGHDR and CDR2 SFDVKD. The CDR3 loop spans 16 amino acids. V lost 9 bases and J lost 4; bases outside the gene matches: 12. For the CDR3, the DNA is TGTGCCACCGCTGTAGGGGCTAGCGGGCTCACCGGGGAGCTGTTTTTT. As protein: CATAVGASGLTGELFF.

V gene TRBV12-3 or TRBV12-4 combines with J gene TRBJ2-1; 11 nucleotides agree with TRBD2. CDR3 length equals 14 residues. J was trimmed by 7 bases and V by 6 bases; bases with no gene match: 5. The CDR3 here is CASRGSGRVNEQFF. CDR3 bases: TGTGCCAGCAGGGGTAGCGGGAGGGTAAATGAGCAGTTCTTC.

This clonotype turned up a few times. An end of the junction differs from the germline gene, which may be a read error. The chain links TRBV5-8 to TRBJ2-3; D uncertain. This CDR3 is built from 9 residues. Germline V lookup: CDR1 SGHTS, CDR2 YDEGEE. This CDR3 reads CASKDTQYF. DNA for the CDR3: TGTGCCAGCAAAGATACGCAGTATTTT.

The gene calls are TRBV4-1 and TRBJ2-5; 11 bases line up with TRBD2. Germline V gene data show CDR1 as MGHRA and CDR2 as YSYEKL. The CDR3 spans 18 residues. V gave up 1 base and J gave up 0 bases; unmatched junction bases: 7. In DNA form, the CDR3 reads TGCGCCAGCAGCCAAGCGCTAGCGGGGGGATTGTACCAAGAGACCCAGTACTTC. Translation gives CASSQALAGGLYQETQYF.

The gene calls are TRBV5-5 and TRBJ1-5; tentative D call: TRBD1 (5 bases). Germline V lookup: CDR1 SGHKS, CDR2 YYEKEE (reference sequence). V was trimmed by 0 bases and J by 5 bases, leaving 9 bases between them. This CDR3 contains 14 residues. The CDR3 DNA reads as TGTGCCAGCAGCTTGGGTGTCAGGGATCAGCCCCAGCATTTT. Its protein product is CASSLGVRDQPQHF.

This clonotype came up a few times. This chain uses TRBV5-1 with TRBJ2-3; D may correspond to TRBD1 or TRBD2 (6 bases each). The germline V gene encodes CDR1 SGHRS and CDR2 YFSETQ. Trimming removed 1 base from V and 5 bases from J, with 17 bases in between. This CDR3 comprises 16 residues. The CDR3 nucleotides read TGCGCCAGCAGCTTGCATGTGGGGGGCGGAGAAGATACGCAGTATTTT. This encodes CASSLHVGGGEDTQYF.